This T cell receptor (beta chain) originates from a study of PD-L1 blockade in urothelial cancer. Study-wide context: In 2014 therapy began: atezolizumab 1,200 mg intravenously every 3 weeks. Patients had received 0 to 3 prior chemotherapy regimens. Tumor samples held a median around 1,500 T cells.

Findings and caveats of the study: Those with durable benefit had larger increases in tumor-associated blood clones at 3 weeks.

Germline V gene data show CDR1 as MDHEN and CDR2 as SYDVKM. The CDR3 contains 14 residues. V lost 4 bases to trimming and J lost 3 bases; unmatched junction nucleotides: 4. TCRdb keeps only in-frame clones here, not all; method: immunoSEQ multiplex PCR. This table holds 2,000 or so clones, 34% found once. This clone was seen a few times. Antigen: not known. The sequencing here drew on tumor tissue, taken before atezolizumab (anti-PD-L1) treatment. This sequence originates from a man between 45 and 60 years old with urothelial cancer. V is TRBV28 and J is TRBJ2-7; 9 nucleotides agree with TRBD2. For the CDR3, the DNA is TGTGCCAGCAGTTCGACTAGCGGATACTACGAGCAGTACTTC. Translation gives CASSSTSGYYEQYF.